This entry concerns a single T cell receptor beta chain. The data stem from a study of CD8+ T cells in alopecia areata. Treatment described: oral pan-JAK inhibitor, 5-10 mg twice daily. RNA was extracted and reverse transcribed into cDNA as the sequencing template. Method: immunoSEQ multiplex PCR; TCRdb's copy keeps in-frame clones and lacks some. The repertoire holds 60,000 to 85,000 clones, with 25% to 35% as singletons. The source material was CD8+ T cells sorted from blood, sampled at week 4, from a patient treated with tofacitinib. The sequence was collected from a human donor with alopecia areata.

CDR3: CATSRGIRQTNTEAFF. For the CDR3, the DNA is TGTGCCACCAGCAGAGGTATTCGACAGACGAACACTGAAGCTTTCTTT. The V call is TRBV15, the J call TRBJ1-1; D may be TRBD1 (5 bases). Deletions cut 1 base from V and 1 base from J, with 13 bases between. Germline assignment: CDR1 LNHNV and CDR2 YYDKDF (reference sequence). This CDR3 is 16 amino acids long.